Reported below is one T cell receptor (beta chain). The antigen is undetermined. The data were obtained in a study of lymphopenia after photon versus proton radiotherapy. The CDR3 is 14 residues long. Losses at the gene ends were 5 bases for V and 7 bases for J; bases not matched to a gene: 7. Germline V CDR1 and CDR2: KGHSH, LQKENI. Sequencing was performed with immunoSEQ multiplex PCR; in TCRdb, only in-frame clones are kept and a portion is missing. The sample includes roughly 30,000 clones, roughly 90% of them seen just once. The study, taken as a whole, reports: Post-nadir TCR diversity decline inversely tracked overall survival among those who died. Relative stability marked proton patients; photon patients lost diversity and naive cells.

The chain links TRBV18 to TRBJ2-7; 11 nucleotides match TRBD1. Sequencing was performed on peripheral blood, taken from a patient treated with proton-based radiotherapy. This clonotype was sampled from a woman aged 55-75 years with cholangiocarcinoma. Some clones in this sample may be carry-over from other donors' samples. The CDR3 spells CASSGGQGALEQYF. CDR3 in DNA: TGTGCCAGCTCAGGTGGACAGGGGGCGTTAGAGCAGTACTTC.